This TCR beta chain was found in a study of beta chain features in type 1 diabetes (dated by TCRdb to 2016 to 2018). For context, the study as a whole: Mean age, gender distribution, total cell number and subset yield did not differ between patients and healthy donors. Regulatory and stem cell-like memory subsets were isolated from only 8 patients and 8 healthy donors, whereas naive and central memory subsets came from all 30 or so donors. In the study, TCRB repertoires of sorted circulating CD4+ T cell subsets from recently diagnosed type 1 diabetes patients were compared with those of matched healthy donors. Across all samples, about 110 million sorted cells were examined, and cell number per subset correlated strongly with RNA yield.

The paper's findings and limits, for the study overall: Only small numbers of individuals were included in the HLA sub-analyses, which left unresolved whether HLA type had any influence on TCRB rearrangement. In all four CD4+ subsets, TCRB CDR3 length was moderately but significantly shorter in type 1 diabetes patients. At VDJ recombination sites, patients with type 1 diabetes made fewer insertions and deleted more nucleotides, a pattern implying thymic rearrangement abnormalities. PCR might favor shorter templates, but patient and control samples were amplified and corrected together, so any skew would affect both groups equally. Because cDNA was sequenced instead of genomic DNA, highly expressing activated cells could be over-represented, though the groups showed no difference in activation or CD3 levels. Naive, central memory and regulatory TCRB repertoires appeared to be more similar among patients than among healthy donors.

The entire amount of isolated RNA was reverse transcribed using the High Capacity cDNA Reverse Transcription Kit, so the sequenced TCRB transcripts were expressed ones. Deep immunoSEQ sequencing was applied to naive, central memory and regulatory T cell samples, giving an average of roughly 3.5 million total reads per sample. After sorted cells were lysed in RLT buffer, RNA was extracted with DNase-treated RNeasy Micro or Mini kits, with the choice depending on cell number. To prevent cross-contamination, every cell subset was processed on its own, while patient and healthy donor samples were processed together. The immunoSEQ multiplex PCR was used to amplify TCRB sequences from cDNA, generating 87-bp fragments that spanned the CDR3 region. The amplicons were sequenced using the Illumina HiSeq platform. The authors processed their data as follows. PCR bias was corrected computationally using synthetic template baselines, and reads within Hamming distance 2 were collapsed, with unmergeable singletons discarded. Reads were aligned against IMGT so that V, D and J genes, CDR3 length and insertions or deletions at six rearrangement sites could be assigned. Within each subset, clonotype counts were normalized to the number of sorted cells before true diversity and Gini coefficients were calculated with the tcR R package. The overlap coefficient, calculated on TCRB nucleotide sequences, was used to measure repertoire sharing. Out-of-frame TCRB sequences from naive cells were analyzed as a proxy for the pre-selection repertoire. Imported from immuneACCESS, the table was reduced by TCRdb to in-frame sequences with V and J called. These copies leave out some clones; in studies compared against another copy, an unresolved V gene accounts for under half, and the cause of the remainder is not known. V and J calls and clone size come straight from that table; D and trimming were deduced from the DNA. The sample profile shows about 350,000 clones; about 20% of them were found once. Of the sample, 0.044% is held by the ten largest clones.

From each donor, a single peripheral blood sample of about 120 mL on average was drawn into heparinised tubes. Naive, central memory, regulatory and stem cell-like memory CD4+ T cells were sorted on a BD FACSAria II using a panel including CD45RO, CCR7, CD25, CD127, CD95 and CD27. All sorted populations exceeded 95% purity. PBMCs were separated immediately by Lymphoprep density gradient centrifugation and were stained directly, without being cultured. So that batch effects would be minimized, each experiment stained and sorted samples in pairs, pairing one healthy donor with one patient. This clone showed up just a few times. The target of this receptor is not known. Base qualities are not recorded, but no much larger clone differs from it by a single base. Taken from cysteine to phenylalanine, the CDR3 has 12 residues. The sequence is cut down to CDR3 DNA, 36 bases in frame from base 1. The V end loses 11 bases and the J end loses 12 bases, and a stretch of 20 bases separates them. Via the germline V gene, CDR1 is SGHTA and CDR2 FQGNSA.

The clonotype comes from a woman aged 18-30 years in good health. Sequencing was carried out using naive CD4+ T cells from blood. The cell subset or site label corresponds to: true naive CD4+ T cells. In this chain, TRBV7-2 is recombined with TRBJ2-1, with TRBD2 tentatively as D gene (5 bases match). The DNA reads TGTGCCGCAGCGGAAGGCGCTGGAGGGCAGTTCTTC. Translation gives CAAAEGAGGQFF.